Included here is one TCR beta chain sequence, with context. The target antigen is unknown. Produced via immunoSEQ multiplex PCR; TCRdb's table is partial and in-frame only. The sample has some 550,000 clones, roughly 97% seen once. Germline CDR1 reads SGHNT; CDR2 reads YENEEA. Between the trimmed V and J ends, which lost 1 base and 3 bases, there was a span of 9 bases. The CDR3 is 14 residues long. This specimen comes from a study of shared clonotypes between healthy human individuals. Findings and caveats of the study: Sharing across four donors was seen in about 5% of naive CD4 clonotypes. Only blood underwent sampling, and tissue repertoires likely differ.

Specimen: naive CD4+ T cells sorted from blood. Subset meaning: CD45RA+ positively selected. The chain carries TRBV11-3 and TRBJ1-1; no firm D call. This TCR was sampled from a woman younger than 45 in good health. The CDR3 DNA sequence: TGTGCCAGCAGCTTAGCCGGAGCCGACACTGAAGCTTTCTTT. Translated: CASSLAGADTEAFF.